These T cell receptor beta chains were read from a single sample in a study of blood T cell repertoires in COVID-19. Sequencing was performed with immunoSEQ multiplex PCR; in TCRdb, only in-frame clones are kept and a portion is missing. The sample has more than 300,000 clones, about 88% seen once. Sequencing used PBMCs or T cells enriched from blood (not recorded which). All receptors come from a young woman who had recovered from COVID-19. The CDR3 runs from the conserved cysteine through the conserved F or W. Each record gives: V gene, J gene, D gene, clone size, CDR3 DNA, CDR3 protein. A D gene is named only where the DNA matches it firmly. For some rows the clone size is stated as once, few or many, or as a class when expanded; others skip it.

>TRBV9|TRBJ2-7|NA|NA
TGTGCCAGCAGCAGCGAAGGAATATATCAGCGTAAGCAGTACTTC
CASSSEGIYQRKQYF
>TRBV29-1|TRBJ1-2|NA|NA
TGCAGCGTTGTACAGGACTATGGCTACACCTTC
CSVVQDYGYTF
>TRBV14|TRBJ1-1|NA|NA
TGTGCCAGCGGCAGGTTGGAAAGCACTGAAGCTTTCTTT
CASGRLESTEAFF
>TRBV5-6|TRBJ2-7|TRBD2|few
TGTGCCAGCACCATTCTTTGGACTAGCGGGGGTAGCGAGCAGTACTTC
CASTILWTSGGSEQYF
>TRBV20-1|TRBJ1-2|TRBD1|NA
TGCAGTGCTAGTTTCGAACAGGGGGGTGGCTACACCTTC
CSASFEQGGGYTF
>TRBV5-1|TRBJ2-5|TRBD2|NA
TGCGCCAGCAGCTTAAGCGGGGGGTCCCAAGAGACCCAGTACTTC
CASSLSGGSQETQYF
>TRBV11-1|TRBJ2-7|TRBD2|NA
TGTGCCAGCAGCCCGACCACGGGACTAGCCCCCTACGAGCAGTACTTC
CASSPTTGLAPYEQYF
>TRBV2|TRBJ2-3|NA|NA
TGTGCCAGCGACTATAGTGCAGATACGCAGTATTTT
CASDYSADTQYF
>TRBV18|TRBJ1-3|TRBD1|NA
TGTGCCAGCTCACCACCGTCGAGGGGGCTCGGCGGAAACACCATATATTTT
CASSPPSRGLGGNTIYF
>TRBV30|TRBJ2-7|NA|NA
TGTGCCTCCTCTGGGGCAGGCTCCTACGAGCAGTACTTC
CASSGAGSYEQYF
>TRBV28|TRBJ1-2|NA|NA
TGTGCCAGCCGGAACAGGGTTGTCGGCTACACCTTC
CASRNRVVGYTF
>TRBV7-3|TRBJ1-1|TRBD1|few
TGTGCCAGCAGCTTATCCGGGACAGGGGGACGGGGTGAAGCTTTCTTT
CASSLSGTGGRGEAFF
>TRBV7-8|TRBJ2-7|TRBD1|NA
TGTGCCAGCAGCCGACAGGGGGCCGGTGAGCAGTACTTC
CASSRQGAGEQYF
>TRBV6-2/TRBV6-3|TRBJ1-2|NA|few
TGTGCCAGCAGTTTTACTAACTATGGCTACACCTTC
CASSFTNYGYTF
>TRBV5-1|TRBJ2-7|NA|NA
TGCGCCAGCAGCCCAGAACTAACAGGTTACGAGCAGTACTTC
CASSPELTGYEQYF
>TRBV10-3|TRBJ2-2|NA|NA
TGTGCCATCTCCGCCAGGGAGAACACCGGGGAGCTGTTTTTT
CAISARENTGELFF
>TRBV21-1|TRBJ1-1|NA|NA
TGTGCCAGCAGCAAAGTACCAGGGACTGTTGAGGGTTGCACTGAAGCTTTCTTT
CASSKVPGTVEGCTEAFF
>TRBV5-6|TRBJ1-4|NA|NA
TGTGCCAGCAGCTTGGGGGGCAGGTCTAATGAAAAACTGTTTTTT
CASSLGGRSNEKLFF
>TRBV6-2/TRBV6-3|TRBJ1-2|NA|NA
TGTGCCAGCAGTCCCCTCGACGGATCTAGGACCTTC
CASSPLDGSRTF
>TRBV2|TRBJ1-2|NA|few
TGTGCCAGCACTGCCCCTTTAGCTAACTATGGCTACACCTTC
CASTAPLANYGYTF
>TRBV7-2|TRBJ2-3|TRBD2|NA
TGTGCCAGCAGCTTCCCGACTAGCGGGGGGCCCAACACAGATACGCAGTATTTT
CASSFPTSGGPNTDTQYF
>TRBV24-1|TRBJ1-2|NA|NA
TGTGCCACCAGTGATTTGAGCTCCTTCTATGGCTACACCTTC
CATSDLSSFYGYTF
>TRBV7-6|TRBJ1-6|NA|NA
TGTGCCAGCAGCTTAGCAGGAGATGGAAGCTCCTATAATTCACCCCTCCACTTT
CASSLAGDGSSYNSPLHF
>TRBV12-5|TRBJ2-7|TRBD1|NA
TGTGCTAGTGGTTTGTTCGGGACAGGGTTTTACGAGCAGTACTTC
CASGLFGTGFYEQYF
>TRBV6-1|TRBJ1-5|TRBD1|NA
TGTGCCAGCAGTGAAAGGGACAGGGTCTTCAATCAGCCCCAGCATTTT
CASSERDRVFNQPQHF
>TRBV5-3|TRBJ2-3|NA|NA
TGTGCCAGAAGCCGAACCGGTGGTTACCACACAGATACGCAGTATTTT
CARSRTGGYHTDTQYF
>TRBV11-2|TRBJ2-5|NA|NA
TGTGCCAGCAGCTGGGGGGCACAGGGGCTCCAAGAGACCCAGTACTTC
CASSWGAQGLQETQYF
>TRBV9|TRBJ2-1|TRBD2|NA
TGTGCCAGCAGCGTAGTTGCGGGGGGTTACAATGAGCAGTTCTTC
CASSVVAGGYNEQFF
>TRBV5-1|TRBJ2-7|NA|NA
TGCGCCAGCAGCGCGGACAGATACCTCTACGAGCAGTACTTC
CASSADRYLYEQYF
>TRBV4-2|TRBJ1-1|NA|NA
TGTGCCAGCAGCCAAGAGGAGGGCCTGAACACTGAAGCTTTCTTT
CASSQEEGLNTEAFF
>TRBV10-1|TRBJ1-2|NA|NA
TGCGCCAGCAGGGAGTCACAGGGCTGCTATGGCTACACCTTC
CASRESQGCYGYTF
>TRBV2|TRBJ2-7|TRBD2|NA
TGTGCCAGCAGGACAACTAGCGGGAGCTCCTACGAGCAGTACTTC
CASRTTSGSSYEQYF
>TRBV6-6|TRBJ2-2|NA|NA
TGTGCCAGCAGGAAAGACATGAACACCGGGGAGCTGTTTTTT
CASRKDMNTGELFF
>TRBV3-1/TRBV3-2|TRBJ1-2|TRBD1|NA
TGTGCCAGCAGCCCAGACAGGGCTAACTATGGCTACACCTTC
CASSPDRANYGYTF
>TRBV4-1|TRBJ2-1|TRBD2|NA
TGCGCCAGCAGCTTCGGACTAGCGGGGTACAATGAGCAGTTCTTC
CASSFGLAGYNEQFF
>TRBV28|TRBJ1-6|NA|NA
TGTGCCAGCAGTGCCCAGGGAGGATCACCCCTCCACTTT
CASSAQGGSPLHF
>TRBV2|TRBJ1-2|NA|once
TGTGCCAGCACACCAGGGCCCATCTATGGCTACACCTTC
CASTPGPIYGYTF
>TRBV28|TRBJ1-6|NA|NA
TGTGCCAGCTATGGGCTGGATAATTCACCCCTCCACTTT
CASYGLDNSPLHF
>TRBV6-4|TRBJ2-1|TRBD2|NA
TGTGCCAGCAGTGACGGGACTAGCGGGGGCACTGAGCAGTTCTTC
CASSDGTSGGTEQFF
>TRBV24-1|TRBJ2-3|NA|NA
TGTGCCACCAGTGACCAGGGATTAGGCACAGATACGCAGTATTTT
CATSDQGLGTDTQYF
>TRBV28|TRBJ1-5|NA|once
TGTGCCAGCAGTTTTCTGCGACAGCCCCAGCATTTT
CASSFLRQPQHF
>TRBV15|TRBJ2-1|TRBD2|NA
TGTGCCACCAGCAGAAAAAAACTAGCGGGGGGACAAGGGGTAAACTACAATGAGCAGTTCTTC
CATSRKKLAGGQGVNYNEQFF
>TRBV27|TRBJ1-2|NA|NA
TGTGCCAGCAGTCCATCGACAGGTTATTCTGGCTACACCTTC
CASSPSTGYSGYTF
>TRBV4-1|TRBJ1-2|TRBD1|NA
TGCGCCAGCAGCCAAGACCGGGACAGGGGGTGGGATATATTAGGCTATGGCTACACCTTC
CASSQDRDRGWDILGYGYTF
>TRBV5-1|TRBJ1-4|NA|NA
TGCGCCAGCGCCGCGAGGACAGAGGGGGAGGAAAAACTGTTTTTT
CASAARTEGEEKLFF
>TRBV14|TRBJ2-4|NA|once
TGTGCCAGCAGCAACGGCCTGAGGGGACTAGCCAAAAACATTCAGTACTTC
CASSNGLRGLAKNIQYF
>TRBV4-2|TRBJ2-7|TRBD2|NA
TGTGCCAGCAGCCAAGATCCTCCTCCGGTCTGGCTAGCGGGGGCGTGGGTTTCCTACGAGCAGTACTTC
CASSQDPPPVWLAGAWVSYEQYF
>TRBV12-3/TRBV12-4|TRBJ2-7|NA|few
TGTGCCAGCACCCAGGGGATTGGCGAGCAGTACTTC
CASTQGIGEQYF
>TRBV7-3|TRBJ1-6|NA|once
TGTGCCAGCAGCGCCTCACAGGGCTCCTATAATTCACCCCTCCACTTT
CASSASQGSYNSPLHF
>TRBV28|TRBJ2-2|NA|NA
TGTGCCAGCAGTTTGGGCCAGGGTGGGGCCGGGGAGCTGTTTTTT
CASSLGQGGAGELFF
>TRBV19|TRBJ1-1|NA|NA
TGTGCCAGTGCGCCTAGGGGCGCGGGGACTGAAGCTTTCTTT
CASAPRGAGTEAFF
>TRBV9|TRBJ1-6|NA|NA
TGTGCCAGCAGCGTAGGCAGCTCCTATAATTCACCCCTCCACTTT
CASSVGSSYNSPLHF
>TRBV18|TRBJ1-6|NA|NA
TGTGCCAGCTCACTCCAGGGTCGGGATTCACCCCTCCACTTT
CASSLQGRDSPLHF
>TRBV10-3|TRBJ2-2|NA|NA
TGTGCCATCAGTGAGTCCGGAGGGGATTACACCGGGGAGCTGTTTTTT
CAISESGGDYTGELFF
>TRBV7-2|TRBJ1-5|NA|NA
TGTGCCAGCAGCTTATTTAGTCAGCCCCAGCATTTT
CASSLFSQPQHF